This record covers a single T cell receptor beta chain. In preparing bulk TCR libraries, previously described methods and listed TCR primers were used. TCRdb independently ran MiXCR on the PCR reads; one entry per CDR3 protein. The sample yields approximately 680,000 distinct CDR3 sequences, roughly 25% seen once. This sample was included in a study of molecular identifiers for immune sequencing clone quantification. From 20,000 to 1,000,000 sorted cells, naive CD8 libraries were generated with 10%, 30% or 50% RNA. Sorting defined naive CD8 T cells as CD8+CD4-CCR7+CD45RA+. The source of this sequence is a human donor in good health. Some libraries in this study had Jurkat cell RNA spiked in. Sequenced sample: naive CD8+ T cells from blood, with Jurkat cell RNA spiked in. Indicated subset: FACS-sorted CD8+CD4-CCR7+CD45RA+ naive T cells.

The CDR3 here is CASSVGAYGEKLFF. DNA of the CDR3: TGTGCCAGCAGCGTTGGGGCCTACGGTGAAAAACTGTTTTTT. J is TRBJ1-4 and V is TRBV9, with D possibly TRBD1 on 5 matching bases. There are 14 residues in the CDR3. V was trimmed by 2 bases and J by 7 bases, leaving 12 bases between them. Germline CDR1 reads SGDLS; CDR2 reads YYNGEE.